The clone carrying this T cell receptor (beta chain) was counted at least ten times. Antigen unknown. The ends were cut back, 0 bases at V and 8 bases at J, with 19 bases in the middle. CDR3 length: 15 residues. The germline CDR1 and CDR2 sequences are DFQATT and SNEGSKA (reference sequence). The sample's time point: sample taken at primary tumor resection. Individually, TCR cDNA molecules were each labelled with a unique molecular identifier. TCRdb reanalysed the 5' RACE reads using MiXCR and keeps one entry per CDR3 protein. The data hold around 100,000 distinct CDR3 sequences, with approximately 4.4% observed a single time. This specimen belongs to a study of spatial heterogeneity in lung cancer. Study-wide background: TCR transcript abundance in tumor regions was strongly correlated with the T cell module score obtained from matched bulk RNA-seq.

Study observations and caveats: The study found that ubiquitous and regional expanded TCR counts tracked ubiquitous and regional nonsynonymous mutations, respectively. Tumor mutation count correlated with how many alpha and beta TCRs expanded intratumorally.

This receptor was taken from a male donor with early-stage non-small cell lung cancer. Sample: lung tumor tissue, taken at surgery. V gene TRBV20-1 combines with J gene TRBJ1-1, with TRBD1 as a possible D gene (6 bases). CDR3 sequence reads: CSARDFLGGDKEAFF. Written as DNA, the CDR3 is TGCAGTGCTAGAGATTTCTTGGGAGGGGACAAGGAAGCTTTCTTT.